Listed here is a single TCR beta chain. These data belong to a study of CD8+ T cells in alopecia areata. The CDR3 sequence is 11 residues long. Trimming took 4 bases from V and 9 from J, leaving 7 bases between them. Per the germline V gene, CDR1 is MGHDK and CDR2 is SYGVNS. cDNA reverse transcribed from extracted RNA served as the sequencing template. Only in-frame clones appear in the TCRdb table, and some are missing; sequencing was by immunoSEQ multiplex PCR. Among 160,000 or so clones listed, around 71% were seen once. The TCR was taken from a human donor with alopecia areata. This material consisted of CD8+ T cells sorted from blood, taken at week 0. The chain combines TRBV25-1 with TRBJ2-1; D may be TRBD1 (5 bases). The CDR3 loop is CASSVGAEQFF. Written as DNA, the CDR3 is TGTGCCAGCAGTGTAGGGGCTGAGCAGTTCTTC. Full variable domain (missing parts from reference TRBV25-1 and TRBJ2-1): EADIYQTPRYLVIGTGKKITLECSQTMGHDKMYWYQQDPGMELHLIHYSYGVNSTEKGDLSSESTVSRIRTEHFPLTLESARPSHTSQYLCASSVGAEQFFGPGTRLTVL.